Shown below are 2 T cell receptor beta chains from a single sample sequenced in a study of OX40 agonist ivuxolimab in advanced cancers. The data were produced by immunoSEQ multiplex PCR, yet TCRdb's version contains in-frame clones alone and is incomplete. The sample holds fewer than 55,000 clones, about 80% seen once. Sequenced here: CD4+ or CD8+ T cells sorted from blood, sampled in a trial of the OX40 agonist ivuxolimab. The receptors originated from an adult with an advanced solid tumor such as melanoma, head and neck, liver or kidney cancer.

This chain uses TRBV5-1 with TRBJ2-5; tentatively, D is TRBD2 (5 bases). The CDR3 covers 12 residues. The germline V gene has CDR1 SGHRS and CDR2 YFSETQ. V was pared by 5 bases and J by 6 bases, with 11 bases between. CDR3 loop: CASRMEEKTQYF. CDR3 DNA: TGCGCCAGCAGAATGGAGGAAAAGACCCAGTACTTC.

The chain couples TRBV5-1 to TRBJ2-5; D remains unclear. Trimming pared 0 bases from V and 3 bases from J, leaving 12 bases between. The CDR3 length is 15 residues. Germline loops: CDR1 SGHRS, CDR2 YFSETQ. The DNA for the CDR3 is TGCGCCAGCAGCTTGGGGGTCCCGCGAGAAGAGACCCAGTACTTC. As protein: CASSLGVPREETQYF.